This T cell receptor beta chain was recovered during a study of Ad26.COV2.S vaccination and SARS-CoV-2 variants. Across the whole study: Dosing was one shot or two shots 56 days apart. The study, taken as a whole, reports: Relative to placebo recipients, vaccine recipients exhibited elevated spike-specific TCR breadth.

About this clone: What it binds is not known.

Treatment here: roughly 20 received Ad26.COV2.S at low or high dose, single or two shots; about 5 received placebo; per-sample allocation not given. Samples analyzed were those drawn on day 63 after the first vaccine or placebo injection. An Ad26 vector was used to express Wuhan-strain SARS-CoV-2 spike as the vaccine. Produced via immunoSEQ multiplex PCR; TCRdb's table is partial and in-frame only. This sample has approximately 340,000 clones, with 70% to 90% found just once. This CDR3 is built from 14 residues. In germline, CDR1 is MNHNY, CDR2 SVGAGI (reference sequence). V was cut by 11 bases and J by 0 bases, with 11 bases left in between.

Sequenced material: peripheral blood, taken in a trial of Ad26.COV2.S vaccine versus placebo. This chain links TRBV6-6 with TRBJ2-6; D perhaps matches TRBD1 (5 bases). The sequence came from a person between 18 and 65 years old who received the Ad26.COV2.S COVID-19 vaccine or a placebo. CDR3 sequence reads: CAGSQGSGANVLTF. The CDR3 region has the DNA TGTGCCGGAAGCCAGGGCTCTGGGGCCAACGTCCTGACTTTC.